The clone carrying this TCR beta chain is a singleton in its sample. A much larger clone sits a single nucleotide away, making a read error possible. The sample originates from a study of shared clonotypes between healthy human individuals. Germline CDR1 reads SGHVS; CDR2 reads FQNEAQ. This CDR3 has 13 residues. V dropped 3 bases and J dropped 0 bases, with 6 bases sitting between them. Across several immunoSEQ plates, the genomic DNA of each subset was split evenly. Replicate PCRs were loaded with roughly 300 ng DNA from unsorted PBMC, 30,000 or so T cell genomes. Profiling relied on immunoSEQ multiplex PCR, and the TCRdb table lists in-frame clones only, not all of them. The sample shows some 490,000 clones, over 70% of them seen only once.

The V call is TRBV7-8, the J call TRBJ2-7; D not certain. This sequence originates from a woman aged 40 to 50 in good health. Some clones in this sample may be carry-over from other donors' samples. The sample comprised PBMCs. Written as DNA, the CDR3 is TGTGCCAGCAGCTTTATCCTCTCCTACGAGCAGTACTTC. Amino acids: CASSFILSYEQYF.